The TCR beta chain under discussion was sequenced for a study of early T cells in non-severe SARS-CoV-2 infection. Study-level points and caveats: Anti-spike CD8 responses were favored by VDJdb matching, which missed private and CD4 specificities.

This CDR3 contains 13 residues. Germline V CDR1 and CDR2: SGHTA, FQGTGA. V was trimmed by 5 bases and J by 3 bases, leaving 9 bases between them. TCRdb ran MiXCR on the 5' RACE reads and lists one entry per CDR3 protein. The data hold about 23,000 distinct CDR3 sequences, with more than 4% observed a single time. Turning to this clonotype: As yet, its antigen is unknown.

This chain uses TRBV7-3 with TRBJ2-3; possibly TRBD2 for D (6 bases). This receptor was taken from an adult who was a healthcare worker with PCR-confirmed SARS-CoV-2 infection or an uninfected control (not recorded which). Specimen: whole blood. The chain's CDR3 is CASSPGRTDTQYF. The CDR3, as DNA: TGTGCCAGCAGCCCGGGGAGGACAGATACGCAGTATTTT.